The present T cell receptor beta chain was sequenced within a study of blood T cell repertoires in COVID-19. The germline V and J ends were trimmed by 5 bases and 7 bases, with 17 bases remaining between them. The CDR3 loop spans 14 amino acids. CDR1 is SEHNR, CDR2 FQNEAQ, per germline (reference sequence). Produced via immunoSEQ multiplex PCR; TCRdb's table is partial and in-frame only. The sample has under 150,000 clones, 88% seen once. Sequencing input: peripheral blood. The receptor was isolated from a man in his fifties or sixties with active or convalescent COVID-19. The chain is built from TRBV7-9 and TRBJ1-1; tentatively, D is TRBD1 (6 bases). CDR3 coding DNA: TGTGCCAGCAGCCTCGAGGGGGGGAGCCGTGAAGCTTTCTTT. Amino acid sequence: CASSLEGGSREAFF.